The 10 T cell receptor beta chains below all came from one sample that was sequenced in a study of identical twins (TCRdb year 2016). Libraries were prepared through 5' RACE. The listed sequencing device is Illumina HiSeq 2000. Using fastp trimming at Q25 and MiXCR clonotype assembly, TCRdb reanalyzed the public sequencing data and kept in-frame beta chains. For every CDR3 protein sequence, its rows merge into one entry that carries the most common genes and DNA. Here the sample has 1.5 million to 2 million distinct CDR3 sequences; about 32% occur a single time. Of the sample, 0.27% is held by the ten largest clones. Sequencing used cord blood. Every receptor here comes from a newborn girl in good health.

This clonotype was found a few times. The rearrangement links TRBV19 to TRBJ2-7, with 8 positions matching TRBD2. CDR1 is LNHDA and CDR2 is SQIVND in the germline V gene (reference sequence). The CDR3 covers 14 residues. J lost 2 bases, V lost 7 bases, and 7 bases had no gene match. The CDR3 loop is CASTRLATTYEQYF. In DNA, the CDR3 is TGTGCCAGTACCCGACTAGCGACAACCTACGAGCAGTACTTC.

The rearrangement uses TRBV20-1 and TRBJ2-3; D is ambiguous. The CDR3 runs 11 residues. V lost 7 bases and J 5 bases, leaving 10 bases between the germline ends. Germline-derived CDR1 and CDR2 are DFQATT and SNEGSKA (reference sequence). The CDR3 spells CSGLGLDTQYF. For the CDR3, the DNA is TGCAGTGGGCTGGGCTTAGATACGCAGTATTTT.

V and J are TRBV21-1 and TRBJ2-7; the DNA was not compared with TRBD2, the D call given in the table. TRBV21-1 is a pseudogene. This CDR3 comprises 18 residues. Here the CDR3 reads CASSKEGKTSGGAREQYF. The CDR3 nucleotides read TGTGCCAGCAGCAAAGAGGGGAAGACTAGCGGGGGGGCGCGAGAGCAGTACTTC.

CDR3 bases: TGCGCCGTGAAGACAGGAACGAACACTGAAGCTTTCTTT. Translated, it gives CAVKTGTNTEAFF. V gene TRBV4-1 combines with J gene TRBJ1-1; tentative D call: TRBD1 (6 bases). CDR3 length equals 13 residues. Germline values: CDR1 MGHRA, CDR2 YSYEKL. Between the trimmed V and J ends, which lost 11 bases and 1 base, there was a span of 14 bases.

This rearrangement joins TRBV20-1 to TRBJ2-4; TRBD2 matches at 7 bases. The V and J ends lost 3 bases and 8 bases, in that order; junction bases with no gene match: 13. CDR1 DFQATT and CDR2 SNEGSKA come from the germline V gene (reference sequence). CDR3 size: 15 residues. CDR3 residues: CSASSSGARRDIQYF. The CDR3 DNA reads TGCAGTGCTAGCTCCAGCGGGGCTCGGAGGGACATTCAGTACTTC.

The chain is built from TRBV29-1 and TRBJ2-2; TRBD1 matches at 10 bases. V dropped 4 bases and J dropped 5; count of bases not matched to a gene: 7. This CDR3 spans 15 amino acids. Germline CDR1 reads SQVTM; CDR2 reads ANQGSEA. Here the CDR3 reads CSVAGGQGMTGELFF. The CDR3 DNA reads as TGCAGCGTTGCTGGGGGACAGGGGATGACCGGGGAGCTGTTTTTT.

This clonotype was counted only a few times. The chain has TRBV28 and TRBJ2-5; possibly TRBD1 for D (6 bases). The germline V gene encodes CDR1 MDHEN and CDR2 SYDVKM. The V gene lost 4 bases and the J gene lost 5 bases, with 8 bases spanning the gap. The CDR3 covers 12 residues. CDR3 sequence reads: CASSSQGETQYF. CDR3 sequence (DNA): TGTGCCAGCAGTTCCCAGGGGGAGACCCAGTACTTC. Full variable domain (outside the CDR3, taken from reference TRBV28 and TRBJ2-5): DVKVTQSSRYLVKRTGEKVFLECVQDMDHENMFWYRQDPGLGLRLIYFSYDVKMKEKGDIPEGYSVSREKKERFSLILESASTNQTSMYLCASSSQGETQYFGPGTRLLVL.

V gene TRBV20-1 combines with J gene TRBJ2-3, with D maybe TRBD1 (6 bases). The CDR3 totals 13 residues. Germline CDR1 is DFQATT and CDR2 is SNEGSKA (reference sequence). V lost 7 bases and J lost 1, with 12 bases in between. CDR3 in DNA: TGCAGTGTTTACAGGACAGGCACAGATACGCAGTATTTT. Residues: CSVYRTGTDTQYF.

This clonotype was found a few times. The CDR3: CASSLTIAGGATQYF. The DNA for the CDR3 is TGTGCCAGCAGCCTCACTATAGCGGGGGGAGCTACGCAGTATTTT. This chain links TRBV27 with TRBJ2-3, with TRBD2 identical over 10 bases. Germline V gene sequence: CDR1 MNHEY, CDR2 SMNVEV (reference sequence). CDR3 length: 15 amino acids. V was pared by 6 bases and J by 8 bases, with 11 bases of the junction left unmatched.

This chain links TRBV12-3 or TRBV12-4 with TRBJ2-2; 9 bases agree with TRBD1. With V trimmed by 7 bases and J by 2 bases, 8 bases remained unmatched. The CDR3 contains 16 residues. The CDR3 DNA reads as TGTGCCAGCAAATTAAGGGACAGGGATAACACCGGGGAGCTGTTTTTT. Protein product: CASKLRDRDNTGELFF.